Presented here are 8 T cell receptor beta chains from one specimen sequenced in a study of STAT5B mutations in CD4+ large granular lymphocyte leukemia. Data came from immunoSEQ multiplex PCR; TCRdb stores just in-frame clones and leaves some out. This table holds nearly 45,000 clones, approximately 83% found once. The sample consisted of CD4+ T cells from blood buffy coats. The receptors stem from a human donor in good health.

This chain joins TRBV19 and TRBJ2-7; D gene ambiguous. The CDR3 is 13 residues long. Germline CDR1 is LNHDA and CDR2 is SQIVND (reference sequence). V dropped 0 bases and J dropped 3 bases, with 6 bases sitting between them. The CDR3: CASSIDRSYEQYF. The CDR3 coding sequence is TGTGCCAGTAGTATAGATAGGAGCTACGAGCAGTACTTC. The full variable domain, rest sourced from reference TRBV19 and TRBJ2-7, is DGGITQSPKYLFRKEGQNVTLSCEQNLNHDAMYWYRQDPGQGLRLIYYSQIVNDFQKGDIAEGYSVSREKKESFPLTVTSAQKNPTAFYLCASSIDRSYEQYFGPGTRLTVT.

This chain joins TRBV29-1 and TRBJ1-2; TRBD1 aligns across 9 bases. The CDR3 is made up of 15 amino acids. V shed 7 bases and J 3 bases; nucleotides not matched to a gene: 12. CDR1 and CDR2 from the germline V gene are SQVTM and ANQGSEA. CDR3 sequence (DNA): TGCAGCGCCCGACAGGGGGGAAGGCCGGACTATGGCTACACCTTC. It encodes CSARQGGRPDYGYTF.

A few counts support this clone. This chain links TRBV2 with TRBJ2-7; D gene ambiguous. The CDR3 covers 15 residues. Germline lookup yields CDR1 SNHLY and CDR2 FYNNEI. Between the trimmed V and J ends, which lost 0 bases and 2 bases, there was a span of 11 bases. The CDR3 DNA reads TGTGCCAGCAGTGAAGCGCGAACGTACGCCTACGAGCAGTACTTC. Translated, it gives CASSEARTYAYEQYF.

This clone is labeled medium-sized. The chain employs TRBV7-2 and TRBJ2-3; tentative D call: TRBD1 (5 bases). The CDR3 runs to 12 residues. CDR1 is SGHTA, CDR2 FQGNSA, per germline. Deletions cut 2 bases from V and 6 bases from J, with 6 bases between. The CDR3 sequence: CASSLSGDTQYF. DNA for the CDR3: TGTGCCAGCAGCTTATCAGGGGATACGCAGTATTTT.

The gene calls are TRBV2 and TRBJ1-5; D might be TRBD1 (5 bases). Germline V lookup: CDR1 SNHLY, CDR2 FYNNEI. This CDR3 contains 15 residues. Trimming left V 8 bases short and J 0 bases short, with 14 bases between. The CDR3 is CASSLQGLSNQPQHF. DNA for the CDR3: TGTGCCAGCTCCCTCCAGGGACTTAGCAATCAGCCCCAGCATTTT.

This clone has just a few counts. The gene calls are TRBV7-2 and TRBJ1-2, with 9 bases that match TRBD1. The CDR3 covers 14 residues. Unmatched junction bases numbered 6, after V lost 3 bases and J lost 7 bases. Germline CDR1 is SGHTA and CDR2 is FQGNSA. CDR3 in amino acids: CASSFGTGNAGYTF. The DNA of the CDR3 is TGTGCCAGCAGCTTCGGGACAGGGAATGCTGGCTACACCTTC. The full variable domain, with the rest looked up from reference TRBV7-2 and TRBJ1-2, is GAGVSQSPSNKVTEKGKDVELRCDPISGHTALYWYRQSLGQGLEFLIYFQGNSAPDKSGLPSDRFSAERTGGSVSTLTIQRTQQEDSAVYLCASSFGTGNAGYTFGSGTRLTVV.

The chain employs TRBV9 and TRBJ1-2; D might be TRBD1 (5 bases). V dropped 0 bases and J dropped 5 bases, with 11 bases sitting between them. CDR3 length equals 14 residues. From germline, CDR1 is SGDLS and CDR2 YYNGEE. The CDR3 region is CASSVGAGIYGYTF. Written as DNA, the CDR3 is TGTGCCAGCAGCGTAGGAGCAGGGATTTATGGCTACACCTTC.

The chain combines TRBV11-3 with TRBJ2-2; the D gene is possibly TRBD2 (6 bases). Germline lookup yields CDR1 SGHNT and CDR2 YENEEA. V lost 1 base to trimming and J lost 1 base, with 13 bases between them. The CDR3 runs to 17 residues. CDR3 sequence reads: CASSLGLARGNTGELFF. In DNA, the CDR3 is TGTGCCAGCAGCTTAGGTCTAGCGCGAGGGAACACCGGGGAGCTGTTTTTT. The full variable domain, in which reference TRBV11-3 and TRBJ2-2 provide the parts outside the CDR3, is EAGVVQSPRYKIIEKKQPVAFWCNPISGHNTLYWYLQNLGQGPELLIRYENEEAVDDSQLPKDRFSAERLKGVDSTLKIQPAELGDSAVYLCASSLGLARGNTGELFFGEGSRLTVL.